One sample yielded the 16 T cell receptor beta chains listed below, sequenced in a study of T cell repertoires in cytomegalovirus infection. MiXCR was run by TCRdb on the reads, yielding one entry per CDR3 protein. The sample includes some 450,000 distinct CDR3 sequences, under 40% of them seen just once. The specimen sequenced was PBMCs. The receptor source for this set is a human donor in good health (CMV status not recorded). Some clones in this sample may be carry-over from other donors' samples.

A few counts support this clonotype. This chain joins TRBV4-3 and TRBJ2-3, with 9 bases aligning to TRBD1. Trimming removed 4 bases from V and 4 bases from J; junction bases left unmatched: 6. Germline CDR1 reads LGHNA; CDR2 reads YSLEER. The CDR3 consists of 15 residues. CDR3 in amino acids: CASSLGTGPPDTQYF. The CDR3 bases are TGCGCCAGCAGCCTAGGGACAGGGCCCCCAGATACGCAGTATTTT.

This clonotype has at least ten counts. The V and J genes are TRBV7-2 and TRBJ2-3; D gene uncertain. Germline assignment: CDR1 SGHTA and CDR2 FQGNSA. CDR3 length equals 16 residues. Trimming took 0 bases from V and 1 from J, leaving 11 bases between them. The CDR3 DNA is TGTGCCAGCAGCTTAGCGGGCACTACGCGCACAGATACGCAGTATTTT. Amino acids: CASSLAGTTRTDTQYF.

This clonotype was seen a handful of times. The chain is built from TRBV11-2 and TRBJ2-3; D unclear. Germline V gene data show CDR1 as SGHAT and CDR2 as FQNNGV. Between the trimmed V and J ends, which lost 6 bases and 0 bases, there was a span of 13 bases. The CDR3 length is 15 residues. CDR3 protein: CASRAGRSSTDTQYF. DNA of the CDR3: TGTGCCAGCAGGGCCGGACGTTCTAGCACAGATACGCAGTATTTT.

In its sample, this clonotype was seen a few times. The chain employs TRBV4-3 and TRBJ1-1; D is undetermined. In germline, CDR1 is LGHNA, CDR2 YSLEER. CDR3 size: 14 residues. With 0 bases removed from V and 2 bases from J, the gap between germline ends came to 7 bases. The CDR3 loop is CASSQDWINTEAFF. CDR3 in DNA: TGCGCCAGCAGCCAAGATTGGATAAACACTGAAGCTTTCTTT.

This clonotype was detected once. At one boundary the junction diverges from the germline segment, which might be a read error. The V and J genes are TRBV2 and TRBJ2-7; 7 nucleotides agree with TRBD1. CDR1 and CDR2 (germline): SNHLY, FYNNEI. CDR3 length equals 14 residues. CDR3 region: CASSPTGPSYAQYF. DNA of the CDR3: TGTGCCAGCAGTCCGACAGGGCCCTCGTACGCGCAGTACTTC.

This clonotype was seen a handful of times. The chain recombines TRBV7-3 with TRBJ1-6; the D is unclear. CDR3 size: 15 residues. The germline V gene encodes CDR1 SGHTA and CDR2 FQGTGA. V gave up 5 bases and J gave up 8 bases, with 16 bases separating them. The CDR3 coding sequence is TGTGCCAGCAGCCCGGGTTTGTCAGCTTATTCACCCCTCCACTTT. The encoded protein is CASSPGLSAYSPLHF.

This clonotype was seen only a few times. The CDR3 loop reads CASSPRRTSNTGELFF. As DNA, the CDR3 is TGTGCCAGCAGTCCTCGGAGAACATCGAACACCGGGGAGCTGTTTTTT. The chain recombines TRBV2 with TRBJ2-2; D uncertain. The germline V gene has CDR1 SNHLY and CDR2 FYNNEI. The CDR3 runs to 16 residues. The V end lost 5 bases, the J end lost 0 bases, and 13 bases lay between the germline ends. The full variable domain, in which reference TRBV2 and TRBJ2-2 provide the parts outside the CDR3, is EPEVTQTPSHQVTQMGQEVILRCVPISNHLYFYWYRQILGQKVEFLVSFYNNEISEKSEIFDDQFSVERPDGSNFTLKIRSTKLEDSAMYFCASSPRRTSNTGELFFGEGSRLTVL.

This rearrangement joins TRBV20-1 to TRBJ2-7, with D uncertain. The CDR3 sequence is 12 residues long. Trimming took 7 bases from V and 1 from J, leaving 11 bases between them. The V gene's germline CDR1 is DFQATT and CDR2 SNEGSKA (reference sequence). DNA for the CDR3: TGCAGTGGTGGCAGGAGATCCTACGAGCAGTACTTC. Its translation is CSGGRRSYEQYF.

This clonotype was picked up many times. V is TRBV7-2 and J is TRBJ2-7; D possibly matches TRBD1 or TRBD2 (7 bases each). The CDR3 totals 14 residues. V shed 8 bases and J shed 6 bases, with 20 bases lying between them. Germline V lookup: CDR1 SGHTA, CDR2 FQGNSA. DNA for the CDR3: TGTGCCAGCCAGGGGGGGCGACTAACCTCCGAGCAGTACTTC. This encodes CASQGGRLTSEQYF.

This chain links TRBV5-6 with TRBJ2-5; D unresolved. Trimming took 0 bases from V and 2 from J, leaving 8 bases between them. This CDR3 has 14 amino acids. CDR1 and CDR2 (germline): SGHDT, YYEEEE. The CDR3 coding sequence is TGTGCCAGCAGCTTGGTCACCAGACAAGAGACCCAGTACTTC. The encoded protein is CASSLVTRQETQYF.

J is TRBJ2-7 and V is TRBV6-6; perhaps D is TRBD1 or TRBD2 (5 bases each). CDR3 length: 14 residues. Trimming shortened V by 7 bases and J by 7 bases, and 20 bases separated the two germline ends. CDR1 and CDR2 from the germline V gene are MNHNY and SVGAGI (reference sequence). The CDR3: CASNPGRGVREQYF. DNA of the CDR3: TGTGCCAGCAACCCTGGACGGGGCGTGCGTGAGCAGTACTTC.

This clonotype came up a few times. This rearrangement joins TRBV7-2 to TRBJ2-3, with 8 bases identical to TRBD2. CDR1 and CDR2 (germline): SGHTA, FQGNSA. Trimming took 4 bases from V and 1 from J; bases not matched to a gene: 10. The CDR3 loop spans 17 amino acids. As DNA, the CDR3 is TGTGCCAGCAGCTCCCTCGGGGGGGGGGGGCGCACAGATACGCAGTATTTT. Amino acid sequence: CASSSLGGGGRTDTQYF.

CDR3 in DNA: TGTGCCAGCAGCCAGACAGGGGTGCCAGATACGCAGTATTTT. Amino acid sequence: CASSQTGVPDTQYF. The V call is TRBV7-9, the J call TRBJ2-3; 8 bases match TRBD1. Looked up from germline, CDR1 is SEHNR and CDR2 is FQNEAQ (reference sequence). With 5 bases clipped from V and 4 bases from J, the junction kept 5 bases outside the gene matches. The CDR3 sequence is 14 residues long.

The gene calls are TRBV6-8 and TRBJ1-1, with 11 bases identical to TRBD1. Per the germline V gene, CDR1 is MNHGY and CDR2 is SAAAGT. There are 14 residues in the CDR3. The junction had 4 bases not matched to a gene; V was cut back by 6 bases and J by 4 bases. The CDR3 nucleotides are TGTGCCAGCAGATCGGGGACAGGGGGCACTGAAGCTTTCTTT. It yields the protein CASRSGTGGTEAFF.

This clonotype showed up just a few times. The chain carries TRBV20-1 and TRBJ1-1, with D possibly TRBD1 on 5 matching bases. The CDR3 contains 13 residues. V lost 1 base and J lost 6, with 12 bases in between. In germline, CDR1 is DFQATT, CDR2 SNEGSKA (reference sequence). CDR3 residues: CSARGGGTPEAFF. The CDR3 bases are TGCAGTGCTAGAGGGGGCGGCACTCCTGAAGCTTTCTTT.

This clonotype was observed a handful of times. This chain uses TRBV11-2 with TRBJ2-7; no reliable D call. V shed 5 bases and J shed 3 bases, with 14 bases lying between them. The CDR3 spans 14 residues. Germline CDR1 SGHAT, CDR2 FQNNGV. The DNA of the CDR3 is TGTGCCAGCAGCGGAGCCCCACAAATCTACGAGCAGTACTTC. It encodes CASSGAPQIYEQYF.